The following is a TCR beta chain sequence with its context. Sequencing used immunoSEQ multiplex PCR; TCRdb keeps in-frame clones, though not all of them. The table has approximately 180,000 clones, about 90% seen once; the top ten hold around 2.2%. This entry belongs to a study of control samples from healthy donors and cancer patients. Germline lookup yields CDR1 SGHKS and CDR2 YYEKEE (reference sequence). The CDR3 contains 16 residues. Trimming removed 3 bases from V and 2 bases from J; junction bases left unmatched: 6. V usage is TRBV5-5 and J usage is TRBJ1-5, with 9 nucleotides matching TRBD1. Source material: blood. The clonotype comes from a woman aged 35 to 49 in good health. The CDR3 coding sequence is TGTGCCAGCAGCTGTCCCCGGGACAGGGGCAATCAGCCCCAGCATTTT. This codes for CASSCPRDRGNQPQHF.